The present TCR beta chain was sequenced within a study of shared clonotypes between healthy human individuals. Germline assignment: CDR1 MNHNS and CDR2 SASEGT. There are 14 residues in the CDR3. The V and J ends lost 3 bases and 7 bases, in that order; junction bases with no gene match: 8. Note on this clone: The target antigen is unknown.

The method was immunoSEQ multiplex PCR; TCRdb's version includes in-frame clones alone and lacks a portion of them. The top ten clones hold about 1.7% of a sample with roughly 700,000 clones, about 74% of them seen once. Overall study results and limits: Collection of samples was limited to blood; tissue repertoires likely differ.

The source material was memory CD4+ T cells sorted from blood. Subset given: CD45RA-negative fraction. The origin of this receptor is a woman aged 30 to 39 in good health. The chain uses TRBV6-1 and TRBJ1-1, with 7 bases matching TRBD1. In nucleotides, the CDR3 is TGTGCCAGCAGTGACCCCGGGACAGCCAATGAAGCTTTCTTT. It is translated as CASSDPGTANEAFF.